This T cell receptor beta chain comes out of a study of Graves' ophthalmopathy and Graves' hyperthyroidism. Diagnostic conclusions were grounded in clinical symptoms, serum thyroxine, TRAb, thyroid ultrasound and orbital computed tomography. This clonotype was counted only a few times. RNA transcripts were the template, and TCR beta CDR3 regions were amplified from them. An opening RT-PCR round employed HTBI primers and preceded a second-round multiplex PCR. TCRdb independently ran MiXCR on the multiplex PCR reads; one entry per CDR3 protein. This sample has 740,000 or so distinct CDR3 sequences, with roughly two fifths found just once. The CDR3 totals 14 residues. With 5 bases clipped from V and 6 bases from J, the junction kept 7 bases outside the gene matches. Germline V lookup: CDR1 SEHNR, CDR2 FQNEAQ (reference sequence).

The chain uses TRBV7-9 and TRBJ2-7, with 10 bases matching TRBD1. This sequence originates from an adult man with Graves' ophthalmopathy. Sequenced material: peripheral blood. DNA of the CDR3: TGTGCCAGCAGCCAAGGGACAGGGGAAGGCGAGCAGTACTTC. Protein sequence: CASSQGTGEGEQYF. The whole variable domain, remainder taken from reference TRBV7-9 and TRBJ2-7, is DTGVSQNPRHKITKRGQNVTFRCDPISEHNRLYWYRQTLGQGPEFLTYFQNEAQLEKSRLLSDRFSAERPKGSFSTLEIQRTEQGDSAMYLCASSQGTGEGEQYFGPGTRLTVT.